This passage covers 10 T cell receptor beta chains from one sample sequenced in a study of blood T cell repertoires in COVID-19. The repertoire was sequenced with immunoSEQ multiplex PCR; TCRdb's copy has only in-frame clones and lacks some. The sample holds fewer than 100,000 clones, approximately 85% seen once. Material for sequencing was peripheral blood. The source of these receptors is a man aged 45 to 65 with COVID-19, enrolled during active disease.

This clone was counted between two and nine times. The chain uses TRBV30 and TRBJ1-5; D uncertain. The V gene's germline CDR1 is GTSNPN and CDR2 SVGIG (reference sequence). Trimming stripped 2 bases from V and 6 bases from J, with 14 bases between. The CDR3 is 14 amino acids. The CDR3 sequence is CAWSRVMGVQPQHF. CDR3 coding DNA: TGTGCCTGGAGTCGCGTGATGGGAGTTCAGCCCCAGCATTTT. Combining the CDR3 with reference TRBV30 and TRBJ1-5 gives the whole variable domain SQTIHQWPATLVQPVGSPLSLECTVEGTSNPNLYWYRQAAGRGLQLLFYSVGIGQISSEVPQNLSASRPQDRQFILSSKKLLLSDSGFYLCAWSRVMGVQPQHFGDGTRLSIL.

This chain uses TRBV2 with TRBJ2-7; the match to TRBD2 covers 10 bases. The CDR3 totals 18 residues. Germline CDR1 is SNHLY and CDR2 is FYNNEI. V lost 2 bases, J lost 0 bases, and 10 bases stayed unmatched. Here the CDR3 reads CASSETIAGGTFSYEQYF. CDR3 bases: TGTGCCAGCAGTGAAACGATAGCGGGAGGAACTTTCTCCTACGAGCAGTACTTC.

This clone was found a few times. This chain's CDR3 is CASSQAGGGNTEAFF. The DNA of the CDR3 is TGTGCCAGCAGCCAAGCGGGGGGTGGGAACACTGAAGCTTTCTTT. This chain uses TRBV14 with TRBJ1-1; TRBD1 might be the D (5 bases). CDR1 is SGHDN, CDR2 FVKESK, per germline. Trimming pared 1 base from V and 1 base from J, leaving 10 bases between. The CDR3 loop spans 15 amino acids.

CDR3 residues: CSAVGGPNAEAFF. CDR3 DNA: TGCAGCGCTGTCGGGGGGCCCAACGCTGAAGCTTTCTTT. The chain carries TRBV29-1 and TRBJ1-1, with a tentative D call TRBD1 (6 bases). CDR3 length equals 13 residues. V was clipped by 7 bases and J by 6 bases, with 18 bases between them. The V gene's germline CDR1 is SQVTM and CDR2 ANQGSEA.

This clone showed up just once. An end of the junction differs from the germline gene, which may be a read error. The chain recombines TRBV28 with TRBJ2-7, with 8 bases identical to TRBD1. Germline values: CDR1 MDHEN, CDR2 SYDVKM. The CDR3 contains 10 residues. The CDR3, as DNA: TGTGCCAGCGGAAGAGGACAGGGACACTTC. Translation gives CASGRGQGHF.

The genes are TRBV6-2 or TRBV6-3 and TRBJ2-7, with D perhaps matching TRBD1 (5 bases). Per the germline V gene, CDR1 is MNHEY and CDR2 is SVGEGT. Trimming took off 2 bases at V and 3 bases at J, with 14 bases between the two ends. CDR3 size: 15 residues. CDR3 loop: CASSYQTGNVYEQYF. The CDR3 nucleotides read TGTGCCAGCAGTTACCAAACAGGAAATGTCTACGAGCAGTACTTC.

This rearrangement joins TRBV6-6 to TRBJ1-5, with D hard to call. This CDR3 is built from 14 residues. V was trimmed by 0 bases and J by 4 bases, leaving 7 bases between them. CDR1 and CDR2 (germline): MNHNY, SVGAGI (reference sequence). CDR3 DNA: TGTGCCAGCAGTTACTCTACCGGGAATCAGCCCCAGCATTTT. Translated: CASSYSTGNQPQHF.

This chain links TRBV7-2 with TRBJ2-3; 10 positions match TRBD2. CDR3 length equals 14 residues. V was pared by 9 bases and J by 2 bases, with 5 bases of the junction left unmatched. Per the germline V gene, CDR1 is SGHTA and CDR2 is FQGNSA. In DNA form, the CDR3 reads TGTGCCAGTCTAGCGGGAGCCCTCACAGATACGCAGTATTTT. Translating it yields CASLAGALTDTQYF.

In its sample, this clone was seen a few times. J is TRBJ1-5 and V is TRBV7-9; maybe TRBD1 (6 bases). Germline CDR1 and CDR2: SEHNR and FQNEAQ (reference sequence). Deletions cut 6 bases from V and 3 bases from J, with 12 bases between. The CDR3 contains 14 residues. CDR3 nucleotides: TGTGCCAGCAGTCAAGGACAGCCCAATCAGCCCCAGCATTTT. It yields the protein CASSQGQPNQPQHF. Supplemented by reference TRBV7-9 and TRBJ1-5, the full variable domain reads DTGVSQNPRHKITKRGQNVTFRCDPISEHNRLYWYRQTLGQGPEFLTYFQNEAQLEKSRLLSDRFSAERPKGSFSTLEIQRTEQGDSAMYLCASSQGQPNQPQHFGDGTRLSIL.

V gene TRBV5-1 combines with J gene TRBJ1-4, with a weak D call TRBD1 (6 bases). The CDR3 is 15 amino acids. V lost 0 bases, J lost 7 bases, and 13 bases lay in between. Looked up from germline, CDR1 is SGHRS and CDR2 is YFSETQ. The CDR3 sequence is CASSLEGGESEKLFF. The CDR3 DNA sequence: TGCGCCAGCAGCTTGGAAGGGGGTGAATCTGAAAAACTGTTTTTT.